The 26 T cell receptor beta chains listed next were all sequenced from one sample in a study of T cells in Graves' hyperthyroidism and ophthalmopathy. TCR beta CDR3 region amplification was performed from RNA transcripts. In the first-round RT-PCR of the TCR CDR3, the HTBI primer set was used. TCRdb reprocessed the multiplex PCR reads with MiXCR, giving one entry per CDR3 protein. The table lists about 350,000 distinct CDR3 sequences, about 18% of them singletons. The sample taken for sequencing was blood. All receptors derive from a young woman with Graves' hyperthyroidism that later progressed to Graves' ophthalmopathy.

This sequence joins TRBV28 and TRBJ2-7, with a tentative D call TRBD1 (6 bases). This CDR3 is 17 amino acids long. Deletions cut 1 base from V and 4 bases from J, with 20 bases between. Germline V gene sequence: CDR1 MDHEN, CDR2 SYDVKM. The DNA of the CDR3 is TGTGCCAGCAGTTTATTGGGCCGGGACACATTTGTATACGAGCAGTACTTC. It translates to CASSLLGRDTFVYEQYF. Complete variable domain (other parts from reference TRBV28 and TRBJ2-7): DVKVTQSSRYLVKRTGEKVFLECVQDMDHENMFWYRQDPGLGLRLIYFSYDVKMKEKGDIPEGYSVSREKKERFSLILESASTNQTSMYLCASSLLGRDTFVYEQYFGPGTRLTVT.

In its sample, this clonotype was seen many times. The chain has TRBV28 and TRBJ1-2; 9 positions match TRBD1. The CDR3 is made up of 13 amino acids. Germline V gives CDR1 MDHEN, CDR2 SYDVKM. Trimming cost V 3 bases and J 4 bases; bases outside gene matches: 0. The CDR3 reads CASSLTGGYGYTF. The CDR3 DNA sequence: TGTGCCAGCAGTTTGACAGGGGGCTATGGCTACACCTTC.

This clonotype was found many times. Possible read error: a much larger clone is one base away. V usage is TRBV3-1 and J usage is TRBJ2-3; 11 positions agree with TRBD1. This CDR3 spans 15 amino acids. The germline CDR1 and CDR2 sequences are LGHDT and YNNKEL (reference sequence). V was clipped by 3 bases and J by 4 bases; unmatched bases: 3. CDR3 sequence (DNA): TGTGCCAGCAGCCAGGGACAGGGGGACCCAGATACGCAGTATTTT. This codes for CASSQGQGDPDTQYF.

This clonotype was counted at least ten times. V gene TRBV18 combines with J gene TRBJ1-1; D gene unclear. Trimming left V 0 bases short and J 0 bases short, with 2 bases between. Germline V gene data show CDR1 as KGHSH and CDR2 as LQKENI. This CDR3 is 13 amino acids long. CDR3 region: CASSPPMNTEAFF. The DNA of the CDR3 is TGTGCCAGCTCACCACCGATGAACACTGAAGCTTTCTTT.

This clonotype has a count of ten or more. The V call is TRBV10-2, the J call TRBJ2-2, with 10 bases that match TRBD2. The CDR3 spans 15 residues. Losses at the gene ends were 4 bases for V and 5 bases for J; bases not matched to a gene: 4. Germline assignment: CDR1 WSHSY and CDR2 SAAADI. CDR3 DNA sequence: TGCGCCAGCAGTGTTAGCGGGGGGTCAACCGGGGAGCTGTTTTTT. Translation gives CASSVSGGSTGELFF.

This chain links TRBV11-2 with TRBJ2-7; the match to TRBD2 covers 13 bases. This CDR3 is 20 amino acids long. Germline V lookup: CDR1 SGHAT, CDR2 FQNNGV. J lost 7 bases, V lost 4 bases, and 22 bases had no gene match. The chain's CDR3 is CASSSPPGLAGVANTGEQYF. The CDR3 bases are TGTGCCAGCAGCTCCCCGCCAGGACTAGCGGGGGTAGCGAACACCGGGGAGCAGTACTTC.

About this clonotype itself: A much larger clone sits a single nucleotide away, making a read error possible. This chain uses TRBV29-1 with TRBJ2-3; maybe TRBD2 (6 bases). The germline V gene has CDR1 SQVTM and CDR2 ANQGSEA. This CDR3 has 15 amino acids. Trimming cost V 3 bases and J 3 bases, with 16 bases left between them. The CDR3 loop is CSVDDRGGETDTQYF. CDR3 nucleotides: TGCAGCGTTGACGATCGTGGAGGGGAAACAGATACGCAGTATTTT.

V gene TRBV7-8 combines with J gene TRBJ2-1; TRBD2 agrees at 7 bases. Germline V lookup: CDR1 SGHVS, CDR2 FQNEAQ. The CDR3 runs 13 residues. The V and J ends lost 6 bases and 8 bases, in that order; junction bases with no gene match: 7. The CDR3 coding sequence is TGTGCCAGCAGTCGACTAGCTTGGGATGAGCAGTTCTTC. Protein product: CASSRLAWDEQFF.

The rearrangement links TRBV4-1 to TRBJ2-3, with TRBD1 matching 10 bases. Trimming took 2 bases from V and 3 from J; bases not matched to a gene: 2. The germline V gene encodes CDR1 MGHRA and CDR2 YSYEKL. The CDR3 consists of 15 residues. This chain's CDR3 is CASSQPGQGTDTQYF. As DNA, the CDR3 is TGCGCCAGCAGCCAACCGGGACAGGGGACAGATACGCAGTATTTT.

The chain employs TRBV30 and TRBJ2-1; 11 positions match TRBD2. The CDR3 runs to 14 residues. Trimming took 2 bases from V and 10 from J; bases not matched to a gene: 7. The germline V gene has CDR1 GTSNPN and CDR2 SVGIG (reference sequence). The CDR3 reads CAWSPGLAGREQFF. CDR3 DNA sequence: TGTGCCTGGAGTCCAGGACTAGCGGGCAGGGAGCAGTTCTTC.

This clonotype was detected many times. The V call is TRBV5-5, the J call TRBJ2-7; 7 nucleotides match TRBD1. V gave up 1 base and J gave up 4 bases; unmatched junction bases: 8. This CDR3 spans 15 amino acids. The germline V gene has CDR1 SGHKS and CDR2 YYEKEE (reference sequence). CDR3 region: CASSLTFGTAYEQYF. The CDR3 DNA sequence: TGTGCCAGCAGCTTGACCTTCGGGACAGCATACGAGCAGTACTTC.

A word on this clonotype: A much larger clonotype is one base distant, so this may be a read error. The chain uses TRBV2 and TRBJ2-7; 9 bases match TRBD1. With 5 bases clipped from V and 5 bases from J, the junction kept 13 bases outside the gene matches. The CDR3 runs 16 residues. Germline V gene sequence: CDR1 SNHLY, CDR2 FYNNEI. CDR3 residues: CASSPNIGTGKNEQYV. The CDR3 DNA follows: TGTGCCAGCAGTCCAAATATAGGGACAGGGAAAAACGAGCAGTACGTC.

Ten or more counts support this clonotype. J is TRBJ2-7 and V is TRBV7-9; no clear D. V dropped 4 bases and J dropped 4 bases, with 5 bases sitting between them. The V gene's germline CDR1 is SEHNR and CDR2 FQNEAQ (reference sequence). This CDR3 comprises 11 residues. The CDR3 DNA sequence: TGTGCCAGCAGCTCAGAGTACGAGCAGTACTTC. Its protein is CASSSEYEQYF.

This clonotype was recorded many times. J is TRBJ1-6 and V is TRBV28; D is possibly TRBD1 (6 bases). The V gene lost 5 bases and the J gene lost 7 bases, with 12 bases spanning the gap. Germline CDR1 is MDHEN and CDR2 is SYDVKM. CDR3 length: 14 residues. The CDR3, as DNA: TGTGCCAGCAGTAGGGGGTTTACCAATTCACCCCTCCACTTT. Translated: CASSRGFTNSPLHF.

This clonotype was counted at least ten times. V usage is TRBV12-3 or TRBV12-4 and J usage is TRBJ1-2; TRBD1 aligns across 8 bases. V shed 4 bases and J 2 bases; nucleotides not matched to a gene: 3. This CDR3 is built from 14 residues. CDR3 in amino acids: CASSYGTGNYGYTF. The CDR3 nucleotides read TGTGCCAGCAGTTACGGGACAGGCAACTATGGCTACACCTTC.

A few counts support this clonotype. The V call is TRBV2, the J call TRBJ2-7; 7 positions match TRBD1. V was pared by 6 bases and J by 5 bases, with 7 bases of the junction left unmatched. The CDR3 covers 13 residues. Germline V lookup: CDR1 SNHLY, CDR2 FYNNEI. The CDR3 DNA is TGTGCCAGCAGCCTGGTTGACAGGGACGAGCAGTACTTC. This translates into CASSLVDRDEQYF.

This clonotype has a count of ten or more. V usage is TRBV6-1 and J usage is TRBJ1-1; 7 bases fit TRBD1. The V gene's germline CDR1 is MNHNS and CDR2 SASEGT. This CDR3 contains 14 residues. Trimming removed 6 bases from V and 0 bases from J; junction bases left unmatched: 4. CDR3 in DNA: TGTGCCAGCAGCCAGACAGGGATGAACACTGAAGCTTTCTTT. It specifies CASSQTGMNTEAFF.

This chain links TRBV4-1 with TRBJ2-1; D call uncertain. V lost 2 bases and J 5 bases, leaving 19 bases between the germline ends. Germline lookup yields CDR1 MGHRA and CDR2 YSYEKL. The CDR3 is made up of 17 amino acids. The CDR3 DNA reads as TGCGCCAGCAGCCAATTCCCCCCCTCGACCCGTAACAATGAGCAGTTCTTC. This gives the protein CASSQFPPSTRNNEQFF.

Turning to this clonotype: Just one base apart from a much larger clone, this may be a read error. The chain has TRBV12-3 or TRBV12-4 and TRBJ2-7; no clear D gene. The CDR3 is made up of 12 amino acids. This CDR3 is CAGSPTAREQYF. Here the CDR3 DNA reads TGTGCCGGCAGTCCGACCGCACGCGAGCAGTACTTC.

This clonotype was detected ten times or more. V is TRBV12-3 or TRBV12-4 and J is TRBJ1-2; the D gene is possibly TRBD1 (5 bases). The CDR3 extends over 12 amino acids. V was pared by 5 bases and J by 8 bases, with 12 bases between. The CDR3 region is CASSIPRDGYTF. Here the CDR3 DNA reads TGTGCCAGCAGTATACCCCGGGACGGCTACACCTTC.

This clonotype showed up just a few times. This chain links TRBV14 with TRBJ2-1; D possibly matches TRBD1 or TRBD2 (5 bases each). Germline CDR1 reads SGHDN; CDR2 reads FVKESK. V was clipped by 6 bases and J by 7 bases, with 10 bases between them. This CDR3 spans 12 amino acids. CDR3 protein: CASSTWGNEQFF. The CDR3 DNA follows: TGTGCCAGCAGTACTTGGGGGAATGAGCAGTTCTTC.

This clonotype was recorded many times. This chain connects TRBV20-1 to TRBJ1-6; TRBD1 is a possible D gene (5 bases). Trimming removed 0 bases at V and 7 bases at J, with 16 bases between. Per germline, CDR1 DFQATT and CDR2 SNEGSKA (reference sequence). This CDR3 spans 16 amino acids. CDR3 amino acids: CSARDRPGGENSPLHF. CDR3 DNA sequence: TGCAGTGCTAGAGATCGGCCCGGGGGTGAGAATTCACCCCTCCACTTT.

In this sample, this clonotype turned up many times. This rearrangement joins TRBV6-6 to TRBJ2-7; 11 nucleotides agree with TRBD2. The CDR3 spans 15 residues. J gave up 4 bases and V 0 bases, and 2 bases lay outside the gene matches. CDR1 and CDR2 (germline): MNHNY, SVGAGI (reference sequence). The CDR3 DNA sequence: TGTGCCAGCAGTTACTCGGCTAGCGGGAGGTACGAGCAGTACTTC. It is translated as CASSYSASGRYEQYF.

Ten or more counts support this clonotype. This chain connects TRBV5-8 to TRBJ2-3; D unclear. Germline CDR1 SGHTS, CDR2 YDEGEE. CDR3 length equals 14 residues. V dropped 5 bases and J dropped 0 bases, with 10 bases sitting between them. The CDR3 bases are TGTGCCAGCAGACGCGGACGTAGCACAGATACGCAGTATTTT. Translated: CASRRGRSTDTQYF.

The table lists this clonotype with many counts. The chain links TRBV15 to TRBJ1-4; D not certain. The ends were cut back, 6 bases at V and 5 bases at J, with 13 bases in the middle. The V gene's germline CDR1 is LNHNV and CDR2 YYDKDF (reference sequence). The CDR3 covers 14 residues. The CDR3 region is CATSNWVINEKLFF. For the CDR3, the DNA is TGTGCCACCAGTAATTGGGTCATCAATGAAAAACTGTTTTTT.

The CDR3 nucleotides read TGTGCCAGCAGCCAAGCCGGGGGACTAAACAATGAGCAGTTCTTC. Residues: CASSQAGGLNNEQFF. The rearrangement uses TRBV3-1 and TRBJ2-1; 7 bases match TRBD2. Germline V gene data show CDR1 as LGHDT and CDR2 as YNNKEL (reference sequence). V shed 1 base, J shed 5 bases, and the junction held 5 bases outside the gene matches. The CDR3 runs 15 residues.